This T cell receptor (beta chain) emerged from a study of cytomegalovirus exposure and HLA in healthy donors. Primers included in the PCR were 60 Vbeta and 13 Jbeta primers. The data were produced by immunoSEQ multiplex PCR, yet TCRdb's version contains in-frame clones alone and is incomplete. The sample lists around 160,000 clones, around 86% occurring once. This clone was recorded once. This CDR3 spans 14 amino acids. The germline V and J ends were trimmed by 5 bases and 3 bases, with 11 bases remaining between them. Per germline, CDR1 SGHTA and CDR2 FQGNSA. This sequence was found in a middle-aged man in good health and CMV-seropositive. The sample taken for sequencing was PBMCs. The chain employs TRBV7-2 and TRBJ1-5, with a weak D call TRBD1 (6 bases). The CDR3 DNA is TGTGCCAGCAGCCCTACAGGGTCCAATCAGCCCCAGCATTTT. Its translation is CASSPTGSNQPQHF. Variable domain in full (rest from reference TRBV7-2 and TRBJ1-5): GAGVSQSPSNKVTEKGKDVELRCDPISGHTALYWYRQSLGQGLEFLIYFQGNSAPDKSGLPSDRFSAERTGGSVSTLTIQRTQQEDSAVYLCASSPTGSNQPQHFGDGTRLSIL.